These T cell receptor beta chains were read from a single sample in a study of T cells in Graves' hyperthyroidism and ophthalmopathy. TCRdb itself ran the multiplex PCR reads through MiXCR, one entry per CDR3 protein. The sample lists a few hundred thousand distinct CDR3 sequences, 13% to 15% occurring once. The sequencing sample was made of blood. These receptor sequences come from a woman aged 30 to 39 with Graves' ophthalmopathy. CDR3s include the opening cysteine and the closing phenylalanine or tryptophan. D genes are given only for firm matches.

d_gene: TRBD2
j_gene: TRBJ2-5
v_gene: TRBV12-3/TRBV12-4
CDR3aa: CASSSVPSGGLSETQYF

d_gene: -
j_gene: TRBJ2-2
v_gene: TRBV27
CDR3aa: CASSSHRERSTGELFF

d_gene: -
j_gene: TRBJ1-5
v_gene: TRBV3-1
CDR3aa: CASSDGDRPQHF

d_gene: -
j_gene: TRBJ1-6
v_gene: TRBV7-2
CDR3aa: CASSPEGGWDSPLHF

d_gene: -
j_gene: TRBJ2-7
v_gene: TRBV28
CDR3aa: CASSRSYERYF

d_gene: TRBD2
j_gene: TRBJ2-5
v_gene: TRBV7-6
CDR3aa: CASSSGPAGGRETQYF

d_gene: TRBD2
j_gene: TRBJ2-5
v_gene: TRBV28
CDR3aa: CASSLTRASGGLQETQYF

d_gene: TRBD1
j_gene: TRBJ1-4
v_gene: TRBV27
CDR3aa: CASSTPGQGSEKLFF

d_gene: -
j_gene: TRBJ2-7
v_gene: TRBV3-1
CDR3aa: CASSQSPTGRDTYEQYF

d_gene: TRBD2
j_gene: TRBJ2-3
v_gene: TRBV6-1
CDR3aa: CASSYLAGGSTDTQYF

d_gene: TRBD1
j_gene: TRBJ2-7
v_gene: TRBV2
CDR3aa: CASIGTGYEQYF

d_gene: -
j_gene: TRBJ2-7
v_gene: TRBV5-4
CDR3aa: CASSNRVKASYEQYF

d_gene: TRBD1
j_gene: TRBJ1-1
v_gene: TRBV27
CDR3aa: CASSLSGVGRGTEAFF

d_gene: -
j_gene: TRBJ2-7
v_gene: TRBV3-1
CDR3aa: CASSQGGGSSEQYF

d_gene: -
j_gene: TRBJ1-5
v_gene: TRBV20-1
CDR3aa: CSARWAERQPQHF

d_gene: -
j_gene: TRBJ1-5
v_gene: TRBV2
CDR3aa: CASSEHRGPNQPQHF

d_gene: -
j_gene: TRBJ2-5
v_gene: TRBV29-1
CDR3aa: CSVGDREVETQYF

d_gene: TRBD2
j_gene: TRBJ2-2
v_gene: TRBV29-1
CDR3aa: CSVSWGLAGVAGELFF

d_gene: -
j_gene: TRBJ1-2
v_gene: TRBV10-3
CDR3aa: CATQFGQGQLGYTF

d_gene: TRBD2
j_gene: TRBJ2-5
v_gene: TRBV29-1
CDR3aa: CSVAIAGGRETQYF

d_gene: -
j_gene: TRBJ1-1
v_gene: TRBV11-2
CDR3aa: CASSSPGQLSGTEAFF

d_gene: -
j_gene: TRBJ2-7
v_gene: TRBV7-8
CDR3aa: CASITGAAGVGEQYF

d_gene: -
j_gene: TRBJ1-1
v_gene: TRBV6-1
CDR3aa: CASTTPMNTEAFF

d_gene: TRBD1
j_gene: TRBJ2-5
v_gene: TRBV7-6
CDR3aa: CASSPSDRKTQYF

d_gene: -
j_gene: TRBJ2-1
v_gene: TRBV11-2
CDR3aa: CASSLGFRLYNEQFF

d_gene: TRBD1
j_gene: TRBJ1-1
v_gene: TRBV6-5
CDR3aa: CASSSDRGRFTEAFF

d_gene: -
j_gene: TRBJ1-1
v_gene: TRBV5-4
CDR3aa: CASSLSWGSPEAFF

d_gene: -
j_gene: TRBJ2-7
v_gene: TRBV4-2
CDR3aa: CASSQDREEAYEQYF

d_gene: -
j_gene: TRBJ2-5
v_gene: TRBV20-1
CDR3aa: CSARDLRETQYF

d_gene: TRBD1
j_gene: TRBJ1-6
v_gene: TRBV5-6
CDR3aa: CASSFSSGTGTSPLHF

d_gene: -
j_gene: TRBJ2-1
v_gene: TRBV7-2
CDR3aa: CASTVFVGLSSYNEQFF

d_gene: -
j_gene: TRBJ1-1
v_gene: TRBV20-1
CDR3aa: CSARPGATNTEAFF

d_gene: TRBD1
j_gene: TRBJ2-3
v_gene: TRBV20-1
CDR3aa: CSARERDRGTDTQYF

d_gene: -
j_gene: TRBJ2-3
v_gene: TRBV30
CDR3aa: CAWSLIYTDTQYF

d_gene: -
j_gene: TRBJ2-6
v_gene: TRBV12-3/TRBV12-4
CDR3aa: CASSLTASAFVLTF

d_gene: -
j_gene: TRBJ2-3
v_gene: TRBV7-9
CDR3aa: CASRPPPEDTQYF

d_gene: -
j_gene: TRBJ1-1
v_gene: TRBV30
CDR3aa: CACHRTGPEAFF

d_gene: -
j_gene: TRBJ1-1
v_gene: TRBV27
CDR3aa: CASSVQVSTEAFF

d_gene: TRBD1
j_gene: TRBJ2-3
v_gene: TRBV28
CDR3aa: CASSGIQGPRGDTQYF

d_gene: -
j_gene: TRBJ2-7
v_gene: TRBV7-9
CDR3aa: CASSSPGSVEQYF

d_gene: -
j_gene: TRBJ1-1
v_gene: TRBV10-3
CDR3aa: CAIRRASNTEAFF

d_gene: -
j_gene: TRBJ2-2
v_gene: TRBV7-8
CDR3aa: CASSYSAVAGNTGELFF

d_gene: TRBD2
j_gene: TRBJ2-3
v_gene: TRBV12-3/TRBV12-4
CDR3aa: CASRVGGDTQYF

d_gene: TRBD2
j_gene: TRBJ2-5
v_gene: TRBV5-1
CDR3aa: CASSRQRGEYRETQYF

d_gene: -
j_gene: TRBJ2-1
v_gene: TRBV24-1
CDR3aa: CATSDFGQGAYNEQFF

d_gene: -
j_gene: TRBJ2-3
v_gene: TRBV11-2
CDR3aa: CASSLTSDTQYF

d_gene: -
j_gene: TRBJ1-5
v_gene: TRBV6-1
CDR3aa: CATKGSNQPQHF